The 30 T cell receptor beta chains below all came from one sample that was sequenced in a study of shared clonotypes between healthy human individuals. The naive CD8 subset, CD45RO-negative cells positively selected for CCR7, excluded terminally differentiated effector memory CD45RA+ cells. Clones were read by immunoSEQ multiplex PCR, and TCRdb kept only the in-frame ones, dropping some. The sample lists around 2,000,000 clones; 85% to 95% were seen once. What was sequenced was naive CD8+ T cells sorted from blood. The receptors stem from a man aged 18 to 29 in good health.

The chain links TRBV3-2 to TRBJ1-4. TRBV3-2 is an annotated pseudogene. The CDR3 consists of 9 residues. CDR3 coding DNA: TGTGCCAGCAGCCAAGTGCTGTTTTTT. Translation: CASSQVLFF.

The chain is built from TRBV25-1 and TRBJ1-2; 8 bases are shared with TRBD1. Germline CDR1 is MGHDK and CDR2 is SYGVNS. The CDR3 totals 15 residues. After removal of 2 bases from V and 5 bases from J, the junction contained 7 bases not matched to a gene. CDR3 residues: CASSEIRQGAYGYTF. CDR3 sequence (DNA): TGTGCCAGCAGTGAAATCAGGCAGGGGGCTTATGGCTACACCTTC.

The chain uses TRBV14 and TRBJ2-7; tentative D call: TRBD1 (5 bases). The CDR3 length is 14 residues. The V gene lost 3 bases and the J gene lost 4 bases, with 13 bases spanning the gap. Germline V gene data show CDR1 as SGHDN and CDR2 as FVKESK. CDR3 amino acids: CASSHRLQAYEQYF. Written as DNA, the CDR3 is TGTGCCAGCAGCCATAGATTACAGGCGTACGAGCAGTACTTC.

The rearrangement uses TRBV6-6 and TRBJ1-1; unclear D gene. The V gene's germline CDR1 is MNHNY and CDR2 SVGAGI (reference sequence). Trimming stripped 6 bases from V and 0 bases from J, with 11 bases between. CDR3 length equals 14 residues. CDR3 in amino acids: CASSLTRMNTEAFF. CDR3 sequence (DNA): TGTGCCAGCAGCCTGACCCGGATGAACACTGAAGCTTTCTTT.

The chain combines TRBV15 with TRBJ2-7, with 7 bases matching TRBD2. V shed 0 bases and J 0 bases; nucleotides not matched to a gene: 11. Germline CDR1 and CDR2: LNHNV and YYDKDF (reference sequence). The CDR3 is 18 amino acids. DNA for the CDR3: TGTGCCACCAGCAGAGAAGCTAGCGGAGGACTCAGCTCCTACGAGCAGTACTTC. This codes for CATSREASGGLSSYEQYF. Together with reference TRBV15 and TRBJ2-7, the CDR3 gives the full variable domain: DAMVIQNPRYQVTQFGKPVTLSCSQTLNHNVMYWYQQKSSQAPKLLFHYYDKDFNNEADTPDNFQSRRPNTSFCFLDIRSPGLGDTAMYLCATSREASGGLSSYEQYFGPGTRLTVT.

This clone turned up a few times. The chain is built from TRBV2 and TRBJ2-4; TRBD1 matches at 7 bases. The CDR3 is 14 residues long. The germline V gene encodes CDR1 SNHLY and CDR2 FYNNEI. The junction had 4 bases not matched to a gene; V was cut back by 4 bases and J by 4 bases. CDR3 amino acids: CASSGRTGKNIQYF. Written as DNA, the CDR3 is TGTGCCAGCAGTGGCCGGACAGGAAAAAACATTCAGTACTTC.

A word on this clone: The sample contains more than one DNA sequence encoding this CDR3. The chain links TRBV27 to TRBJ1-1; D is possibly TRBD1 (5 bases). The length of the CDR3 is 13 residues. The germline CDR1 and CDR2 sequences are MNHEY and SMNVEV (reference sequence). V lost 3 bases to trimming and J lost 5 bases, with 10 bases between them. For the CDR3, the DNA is TGTGCCAGCAGTTTCGGGGGTGGGACTGAAGCTTTCTTT. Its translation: CASSFGGGTEAFF.

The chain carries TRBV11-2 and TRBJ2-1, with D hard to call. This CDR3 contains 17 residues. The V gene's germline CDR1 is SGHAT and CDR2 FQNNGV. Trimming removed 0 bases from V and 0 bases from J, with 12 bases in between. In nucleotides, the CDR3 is TGTGCCAGCAGCTTAGATGCCCATTGGAGCTCCTACAATGAGCAGTTCTTC. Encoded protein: CASSLDAHWSSYNEQFF.

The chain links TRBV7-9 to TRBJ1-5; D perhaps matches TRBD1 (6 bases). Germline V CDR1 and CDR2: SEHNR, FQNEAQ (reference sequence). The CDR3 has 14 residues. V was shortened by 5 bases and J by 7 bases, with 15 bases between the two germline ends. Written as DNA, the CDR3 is TGTGCCAGCAGCCCCTGGGAGGGGGACCAGCCCCAGCATTTT. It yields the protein CASSPWEGDQPQHF. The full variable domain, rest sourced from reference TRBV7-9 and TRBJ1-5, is DTGVSQNPRHKITKRGQNVTFRCDPISEHNRLYWYRQTLGQGPEFLTYFQNEAQLEKSRLLSDRFSAERPKGSFSTLEIQRTEQGDSAMYLCASSPWEGDQPQHFGDGTRLSIL.

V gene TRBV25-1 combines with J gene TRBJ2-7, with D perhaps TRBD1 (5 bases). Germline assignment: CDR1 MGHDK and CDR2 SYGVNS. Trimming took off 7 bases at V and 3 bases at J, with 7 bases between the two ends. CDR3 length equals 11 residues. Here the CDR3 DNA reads TGTGCCAGCATTCAGGGCTACGAGCAGTACTTC. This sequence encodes CASIQGYEQYF.

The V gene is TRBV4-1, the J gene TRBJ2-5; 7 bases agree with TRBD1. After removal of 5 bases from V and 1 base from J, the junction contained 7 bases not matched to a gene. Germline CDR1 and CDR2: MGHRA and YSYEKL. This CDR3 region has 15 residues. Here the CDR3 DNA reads TGCGCCAGCAGCGTGCACAGGGGTAGCCAAGAGACCCAGTACTTC. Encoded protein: CASSVHRGSQETQYF.

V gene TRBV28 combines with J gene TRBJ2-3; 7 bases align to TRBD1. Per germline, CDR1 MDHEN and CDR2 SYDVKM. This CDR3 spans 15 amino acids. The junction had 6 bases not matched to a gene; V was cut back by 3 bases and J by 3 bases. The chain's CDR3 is CASSFALTGTDTQYF. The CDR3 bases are TGTGCCAGCAGTTTCGCCCTGACAGGGACAGATACGCAGTATTTT.

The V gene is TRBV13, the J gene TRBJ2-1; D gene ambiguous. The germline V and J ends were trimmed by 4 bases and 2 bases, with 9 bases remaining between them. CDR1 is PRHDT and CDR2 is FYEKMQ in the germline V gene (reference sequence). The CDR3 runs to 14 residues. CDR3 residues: CASSSPGPYNEQFF. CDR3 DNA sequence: TGTGCCAGCAGCTCCCCGGGCCCCTACAATGAGCAGTTCTTC. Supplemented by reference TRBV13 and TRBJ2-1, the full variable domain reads AAGVIQSPRHLIKEKRETATLKCYPIPRHDTVYWYQQGPGQDPQFLISFYEKMQSDKGSIPDRFSAQQFSDYHSELNMSSLELGDSALYFCASSSPGPYNEQFFGPGTRLTVL.

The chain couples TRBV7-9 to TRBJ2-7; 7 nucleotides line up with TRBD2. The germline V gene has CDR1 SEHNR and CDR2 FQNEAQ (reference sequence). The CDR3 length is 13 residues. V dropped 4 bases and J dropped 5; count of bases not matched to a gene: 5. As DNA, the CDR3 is TGTGCCAGCAGCTCTGGACTAGTTAACGAGCAGTACTTC. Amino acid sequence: CASSSGLVNEQYF.

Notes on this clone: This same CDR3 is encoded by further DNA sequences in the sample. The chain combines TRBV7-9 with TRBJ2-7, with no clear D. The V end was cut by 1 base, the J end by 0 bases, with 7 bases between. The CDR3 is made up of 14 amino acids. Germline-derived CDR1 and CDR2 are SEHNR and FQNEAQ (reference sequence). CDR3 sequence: CASSLVTSSYEQYF. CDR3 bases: TGTGCCAGCAGCTTAGTGACGAGCTCCTACGAGCAGTACTTC. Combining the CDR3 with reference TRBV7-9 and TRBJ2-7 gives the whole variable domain DTGVSQNPRHKITKRGQNVTFRCDPISEHNRLYWYRQTLGQGPEFLTYFQNEAQLEKSRLLSDRFSAERPKGSFSTLEIQRTEQGDSAMYLCASSLVTSSYEQYFGPGTRLTVT.

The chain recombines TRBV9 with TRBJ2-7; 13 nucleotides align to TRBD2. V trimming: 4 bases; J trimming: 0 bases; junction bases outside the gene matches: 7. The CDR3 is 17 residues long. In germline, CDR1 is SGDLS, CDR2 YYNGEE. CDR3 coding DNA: TGTGCCAGCAGCCCACGGACTAGCGGGAGAAGCTCCTACGAGCAGTACTTC. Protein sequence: CASSPRTSGRSSYEQYF.

CDR3 loop: CAWGDDVGTEQYF. The CDR3 DNA reads as TGTGCCTGGGGGGACGACGTGGGTACCGAGCAGTACTTC. The rearrangement uses TRBV30 and TRBJ2-7; D is perhaps TRBD1 or TRBD2 (5 bases each). CDR1 is GTSNPN and CDR2 is SVGIG in the germline V gene (reference sequence). V lost 5 bases and J lost 6, with 17 bases in between. The CDR3 has 13 amino acids.

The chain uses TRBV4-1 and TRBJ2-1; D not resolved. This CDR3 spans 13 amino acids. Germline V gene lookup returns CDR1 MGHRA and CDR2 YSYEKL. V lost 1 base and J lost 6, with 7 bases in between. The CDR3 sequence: CASSQGWSNEQFF. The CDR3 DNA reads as TGCGCCAGCAGCCAAGGGTGGAGCAATGAGCAGTTCTTC.

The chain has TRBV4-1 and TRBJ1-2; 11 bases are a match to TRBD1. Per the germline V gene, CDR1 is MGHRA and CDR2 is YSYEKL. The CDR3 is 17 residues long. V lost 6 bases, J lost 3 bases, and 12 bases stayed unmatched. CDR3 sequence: CASSGRTGGYGDYGYTF. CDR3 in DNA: TGCGCCAGCAGTGGGAGGACAGGGGGCTATGGAGACTATGGCTACACCTTC.

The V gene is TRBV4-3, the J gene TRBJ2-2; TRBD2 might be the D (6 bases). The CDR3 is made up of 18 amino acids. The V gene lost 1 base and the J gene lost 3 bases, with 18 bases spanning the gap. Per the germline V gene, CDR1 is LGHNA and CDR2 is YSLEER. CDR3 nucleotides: TGCGCCAGCAGCCAAGTATCACTAGCCACAGAGGACACCGGGGAGCTGTTTTTT. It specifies CASSQVSLATEDTGELFF.

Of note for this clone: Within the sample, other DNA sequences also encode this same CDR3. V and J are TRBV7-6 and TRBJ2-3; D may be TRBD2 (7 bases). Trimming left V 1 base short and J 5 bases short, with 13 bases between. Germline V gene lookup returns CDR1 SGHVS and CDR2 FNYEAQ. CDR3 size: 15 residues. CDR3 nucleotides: TGTGCCAGCAGCTTAGTCGGGGGGCCCGGAGATACGCAGTATTTT. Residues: CASSLVGGPGDTQYF. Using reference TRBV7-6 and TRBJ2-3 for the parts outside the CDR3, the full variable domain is GAGVSQSPRYKVTKRGQDVALRCDPISGHVSLYWYRQALGQGPEFLTYFNYEAQQDKSGLPNDRFSAERPEGSISTLTIQRTEQRDSAMYRCASSLVGGPGDTQYFGPGTRLTVL.

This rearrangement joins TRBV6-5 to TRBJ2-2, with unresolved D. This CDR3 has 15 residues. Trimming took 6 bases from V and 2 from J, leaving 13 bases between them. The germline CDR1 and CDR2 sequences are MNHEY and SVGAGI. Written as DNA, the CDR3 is TGTGCCAGCAGCCCACTCCACGCTAACACCGGGGAGCTGTTTTTT. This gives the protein CASSPLHANTGELFF.

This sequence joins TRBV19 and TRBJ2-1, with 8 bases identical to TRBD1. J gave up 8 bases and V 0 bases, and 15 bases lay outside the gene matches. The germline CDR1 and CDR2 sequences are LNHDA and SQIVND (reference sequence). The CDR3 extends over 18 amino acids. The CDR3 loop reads CASSIERARGPPRDEQFF. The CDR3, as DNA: TGTGCCAGTAGTATAGAAAGGGCCAGGGGGCCCCCTCGGGATGAGCAGTTCTTC.

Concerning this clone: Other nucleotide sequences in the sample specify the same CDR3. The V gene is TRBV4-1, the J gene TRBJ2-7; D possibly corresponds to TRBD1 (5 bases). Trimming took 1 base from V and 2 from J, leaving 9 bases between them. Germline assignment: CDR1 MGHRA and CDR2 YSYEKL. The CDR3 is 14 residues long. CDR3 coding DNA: TGCGCCAGCAGCCAAGTGCAGGGAACCTACGAGCAGTACTTC. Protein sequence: CASSQVQGTYEQYF.

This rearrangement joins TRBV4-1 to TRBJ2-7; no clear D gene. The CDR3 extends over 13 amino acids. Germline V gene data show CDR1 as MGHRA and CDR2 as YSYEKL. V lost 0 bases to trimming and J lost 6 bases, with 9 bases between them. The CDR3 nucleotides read TGCGCCAGCAGCCAAGATGTCCAGGCCGAGCAGTACTTC. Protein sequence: CASSQDVQAEQYF.

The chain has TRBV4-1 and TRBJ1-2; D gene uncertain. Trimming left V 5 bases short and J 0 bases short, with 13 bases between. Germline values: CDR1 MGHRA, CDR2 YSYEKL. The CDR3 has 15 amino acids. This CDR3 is CASSGRDGPNYGYTF. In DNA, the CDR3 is TGCGCCAGCAGCGGCCGAGACGGACCTAACTATGGCTACACCTTC.

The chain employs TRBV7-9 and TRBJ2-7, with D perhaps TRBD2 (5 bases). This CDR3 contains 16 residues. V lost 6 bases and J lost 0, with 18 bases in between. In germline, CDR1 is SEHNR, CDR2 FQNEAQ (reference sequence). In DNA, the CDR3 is TGTGCCAGCAGTCCCGTCTGGAGCGGTAGCTCCTACGAGCAGTACTTC. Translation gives CASSPVWSGSSYEQYF.

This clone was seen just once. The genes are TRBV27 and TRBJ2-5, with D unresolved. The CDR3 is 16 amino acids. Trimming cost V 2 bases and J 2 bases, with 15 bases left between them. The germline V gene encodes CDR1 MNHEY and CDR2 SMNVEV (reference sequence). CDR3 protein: CASSLISGPGQETQYF. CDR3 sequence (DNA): TGTGCCAGCAGTTTAATTTCCGGGCCTGGGCAAGAGACCCAGTACTTC.

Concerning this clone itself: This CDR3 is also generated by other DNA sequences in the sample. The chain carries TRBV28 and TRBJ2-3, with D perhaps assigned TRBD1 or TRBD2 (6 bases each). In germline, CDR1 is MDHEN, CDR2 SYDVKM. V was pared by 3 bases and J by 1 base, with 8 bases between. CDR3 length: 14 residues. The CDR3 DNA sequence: TGTGCCAGCAGTTTTCGGGGGCGCACAGATACGCAGTATTTT. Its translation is CASSFRGRTDTQYF. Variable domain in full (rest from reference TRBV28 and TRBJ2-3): DVKVTQSSRYLVKRTGEKVFLECVQDMDHENMFWYRQDPGLGLRLIYFSYDVKMKEKGDIPEGYSVSREKKERFSLILESASTNQTSMYLCASSFRGRTDTQYFGPGTRLTVL.

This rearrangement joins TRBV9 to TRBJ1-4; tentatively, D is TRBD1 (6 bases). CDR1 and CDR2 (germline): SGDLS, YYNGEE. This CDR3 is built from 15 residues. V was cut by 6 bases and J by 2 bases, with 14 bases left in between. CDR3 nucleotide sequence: TGTGCCAGCACCTCGGGGGGCGGTACTAATGAAAAACTGTTTTTT. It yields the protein CASTSGGGTNEKLFF.